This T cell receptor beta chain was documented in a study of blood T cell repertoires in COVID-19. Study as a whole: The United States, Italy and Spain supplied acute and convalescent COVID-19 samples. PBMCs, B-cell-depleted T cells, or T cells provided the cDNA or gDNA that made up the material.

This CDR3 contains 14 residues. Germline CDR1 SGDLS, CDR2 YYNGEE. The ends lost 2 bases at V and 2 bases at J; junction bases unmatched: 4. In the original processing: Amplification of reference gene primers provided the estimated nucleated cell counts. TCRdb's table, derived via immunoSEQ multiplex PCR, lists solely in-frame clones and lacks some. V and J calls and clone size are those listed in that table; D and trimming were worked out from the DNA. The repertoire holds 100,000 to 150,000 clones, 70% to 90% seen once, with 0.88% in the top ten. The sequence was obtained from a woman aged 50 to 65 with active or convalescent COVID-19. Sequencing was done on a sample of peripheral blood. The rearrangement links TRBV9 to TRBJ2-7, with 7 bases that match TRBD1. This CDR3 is CASSVRDSTYEQYF. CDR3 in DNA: TGTGCCAGCAGCGTCCGGGACAGTACCTACGAGCAGTACTTC.